A selection of T cell receptor beta chains follows, all from one sample in a study of OX40 agonist ivuxolimab in advanced cancers. Using immunoSEQ multiplex PCR, the repertoire was profiled, and TCRdb retains in-frame clones only, with some absent. The sample has around 75,000 clones; around 88% are singletons. The sequenced sample was CD4+ or CD8+ T cells sorted from blood, obtained in a trial of the OX40 agonist ivuxolimab. Receptors were obtained from an adult with an advanced solid tumor such as melanoma, head and neck, liver or kidney cancer. CDR3s include the opening cysteine and the closing phenylalanine or tryptophan. The order of the fields is V gene, D gene, clone size, J gene, CDR3 DNA, CDR3 protein. A D gene is named only where the DNA matches it firmly. Expanded clones get a size class; other rows say once, few or many, or leave the size out.

v_gene: TRBV30; d_gene: .; abundance: .; j_gene: TRBJ1-2; CDR3nt: TGTGCCTGGAGTGTGGGCTTGTATGGCTACACCTTC; CDR3aa: CAWSVGLYGYTF
v_gene: TRBV5-4; d_gene: TRBD1; abundance: .; j_gene: TRBJ2-5; CDR3nt: TGTGCCAGCAGCCAATCCCGGGCCCGAGGGGGCCTTCAAGAGACCCAGTACTTC; CDR3aa: CASSQSRARGGLQETQYF
v_gene: TRBV19; d_gene: TRBD1; abundance: .; j_gene: TRBJ1-6; CDR3nt: TGTGCCAGTAGACCCCCGGGACAGGGGGCGAATTCACCCCTCCACTTT; CDR3aa: CASRPPGQGANSPLHF
v_gene: TRBV4-1; d_gene: .; abundance: .; j_gene: TRBJ2-3; CDR3nt: TGCGCCAGCAGCCAAGAGCGCAGGGGAACCACAGATACGCAGTATTTT; CDR3aa: CASSQERRGTTDTQYF
v_gene: TRBV18; d_gene: TRBD1; abundance: .; j_gene: TRBJ2-7; CDR3nt: TGTGCCAGCTCAACCAAGGGGGGACAGGGATCCTACGAGCAGTACTTC; CDR3aa: CASSTKGGQGSYEQYF
v_gene: TRBV7-9; d_gene: .; abundance: .; j_gene: TRBJ1-2; CDR3nt: TGTGCCAGCAGCTTCCTCGGGCCCTATGGCTACACCTTC; CDR3aa: CASSFLGPYGYTF
v_gene: TRBV20-1; d_gene: .; abundance: .; j_gene: TRBJ2-7; CDR3nt: TGCAGTGCTAGAGATACGCGGGAGCAGTACTTC; CDR3aa: CSARDTREQYF
v_gene: TRBV19; d_gene: .; abundance: .; j_gene: TRBJ1-2; CDR3nt: TGTGCCAGTAGCCGCGGGGAAGGAGCTAACTATGGCTACACCTTC; CDR3aa: CASSRGEGANYGYTF
v_gene: TRBV7-6; d_gene: .; abundance: .; j_gene: TRBJ1-6; CDR3nt: TGTGCCAGCAGCTTAACCCCTAGCTCCTATAATTCACCCCTCCACTTT; CDR3aa: CASSLTPSSYNSPLHF
v_gene: TRBV9; d_gene: TRBD1; abundance: .; j_gene: TRBJ2-5; CDR3nt: TGTGCCAGCATCAGGGGGCGGCAAGAGACCCAGTACTTC; CDR3aa: CASIRGRQETQYF
v_gene: TRBV4-3; d_gene: .; abundance: .; j_gene: TRBJ2-5; CDR3nt: TGCGCCAGCAGCCAGGCCGGGACTGGGGGGAAGACCCAGTACTTC; CDR3aa: CASSQAGTGGKTQYF
v_gene: TRBV2; d_gene: TRBD2; abundance: .; j_gene: TRBJ2-2; CDR3nt: TGTGCCAGCAGTGAACTAGCGGGGGAGAGTGTTTTCACCGGGGAGCTGTTTTTT; CDR3aa: CASSELAGESVFTGELFF
v_gene: TRBV18; d_gene: .; abundance: .; j_gene: TRBJ1-1; CDR3nt: TGTGCCAGCTCACGGGCCGGCGGGGCGAACACTGAAGCTTTCTTT; CDR3aa: CASSRAGGANTEAFF
v_gene: TRBV9; d_gene: .; abundance: .; j_gene: TRBJ2-3; CDR3nt: TGTGCCAGCAGCGTGCTGGAGACAGATACGCAGTATTTT; CDR3aa: CASSVLETDTQYF
v_gene: TRBV11-1; d_gene: TRBD1; abundance: once; j_gene: TRBJ2-1; CDR3nt: TGTGCCAGCAGATCGACAGGGCGCGATGAGCAGTTCTTC; CDR3aa: CASRSTGRDEQFF
v_gene: TRBV25-1; d_gene: .; abundance: medium-sized; j_gene: TRBJ1-1; CDR3nt: TGTGCCAGCATTCCCCCCGGAGGGGGCACTGAAGCTTTCTTT; CDR3aa: CASIPPGGGTEAFF
v_gene: TRBV6-1; d_gene: TRBD1; abundance: .; j_gene: TRBJ1-4; CDR3nt: TGTGCCAGCAGTGAACAGGGGGCTAATGAAAAACTGTTTTTT; CDR3aa: CASSEQGANEKLFF
v_gene: TRBV29-1; d_gene: TRBD1; abundance: .; j_gene: TRBJ2-7; CDR3nt: TGCAGCGGACTACAGGGGGCGAGGAACGAGCAGTACTTC; CDR3aa: CSGLQGARNEQYF
v_gene: TRBV5-5; d_gene: .; abundance: .; j_gene: TRBJ1-2; CDR3nt: TGTGCCAGCAGCTTCCCCCCTAACTATGGCTACACCTTC; CDR3aa: CASSFPPNYGYTF
v_gene: TRBV2; d_gene: TRBD1; abundance: .; j_gene: TRBJ2-3; CDR3nt: TGTGCCAGCAGCGACGGGACAGGGGGACCAGATACGCAGTATTTT; CDR3aa: CASSDGTGGPDTQYF
v_gene: TRBV5-1; d_gene: TRBD1; abundance: .; j_gene: TRBJ2-1; CDR3nt: TGCGCCAGCAGCTTGTCAGGGGGCGCGTGGAGCTCCTACAATGAGCAGTTCTTC; CDR3aa: CASSLSGGAWSSYNEQFF
v_gene: TRBV29-1; d_gene: .; abundance: .; j_gene: TRBJ1-5; CDR3nt: TGCAGCGTTGAAGTCAGTATCAATCAGCCCCAGCATTTT; CDR3aa: CSVEVSINQPQHF
v_gene: TRBV10-1; d_gene: TRBD2; abundance: once; j_gene: TRBJ2-7; CDR3nt: TGCGCCAGCAGTCGGACTAGCGACTCCTACGAGCAGTACTTC; CDR3aa: CASSRTSDSYEQYF
v_gene: TRBV19; d_gene: TRBD2; abundance: .; j_gene: TRBJ2-7; CDR3nt: TGTGCCAGTAGAGAAGCCGGGACTAGCGGGCTCTACGAGCAGTACTTC; CDR3aa: CASREAGTSGLYEQYF
v_gene: TRBV10-3; d_gene: .; abundance: .; j_gene: TRBJ1-3; CDR3nt: TGTGCCATCAGTTCGGGGGGTACGGAGGGAAACACCATATATTTT; CDR3aa: CAISSGGTEGNTIYF
v_gene: TRBV2; d_gene: .; abundance: few; j_gene: TRBJ2-4; CDR3nt: TGTGCCAGCAGTCAGGGTTTAGCCAAAAACATTCAGTACTTC; CDR3aa: CASSQGLAKNIQYF
v_gene: TRBV19; d_gene: TRBD1; abundance: .; j_gene: TRBJ1-4; CDR3nt: TGTGCCAGCAGCCGACAGGGGGCTGATGAAAAACTGTTTTTT; CDR3aa: CASSRQGADEKLFF
v_gene: TRBV29-1; d_gene: .; abundance: .; j_gene: TRBJ2-5; CDR3nt: TGCAGCGTGCTGACAGATACCCAAGAGACCCAGTACTTC; CDR3aa: CSVLTDTQETQYF
v_gene: TRBV5-6; d_gene: .; abundance: .; j_gene: TRBJ1-2; CDR3nt: TGTGCCAGCAGCTGGTCTGGCCGCGAGATCTATGGCTACACCTTC; CDR3aa: CASSWSGREIYGYTF
v_gene: TRBV4-1; d_gene: .; abundance: .; j_gene: TRBJ2-3; CDR3nt: TGCGCCAGCAGCCAAGCGGCAGGCCGCACAGATACGCAGTATTTT; CDR3aa: CASSQAAGRTDTQYF
v_gene: TRBV12-5; d_gene: TRBD1; abundance: .; j_gene: TRBJ2-3; CDR3nt: TGTGCTAGTGCCCCAGGGGGCTCCCATAGCACAGATACGCAGTATTTT; CDR3aa: CASAPGGSHSTDTQYF
v_gene: TRBV7-2; d_gene: .; abundance: .; j_gene: TRBJ2-3; CDR3nt: TGTGCCAGCAGCTTAGTATGGCTGTCCACAGATACGCAGTATTTT; CDR3aa: CASSLVWLSTDTQYF
v_gene: TRBV28; d_gene: .; abundance: .; j_gene: TRBJ2-1; CDR3nt: TGTGCCAGCAGTCACCCGGGGATAGTAGGTAATGAGCAGTTCTTC; CDR3aa: CASSHPGIVGNEQFF
v_gene: TRBV7-8; d_gene: .; abundance: .; j_gene: TRBJ2-7; CDR3nt: TGTGCCAGCAGCCACAATCTAGCGACCCCCTACGAGCAGTACTTC; CDR3aa: CASSHNLATPYEQYF
v_gene: TRBV19; d_gene: TRBD2; abundance: .; j_gene: TRBJ2-3; CDR3nt: TGTGCCAGTAGTGGAGGGACTAGCGGGACTCCTAGCACAGATACGCAGTATTTT; CDR3aa: CASSGGTSGTPSTDTQYF
v_gene: TRBV2; d_gene: .; abundance: once; j_gene: TRBJ1-2; CDR3nt: TGTGCCAGCAGTTGGAACAGGCAGGAAGGCTACACCTTC; CDR3aa: CASSWNRQEGYTF
v_gene: TRBV2; d_gene: .; abundance: .; j_gene: TRBJ2-3; CDR3nt: TGTGCCAGCACTGAATGGGACTCGTCTAGCACAGATACGCAGTATTTT; CDR3aa: CASTEWDSSSTDTQYF
v_gene: TRBV11-2; d_gene: .; abundance: .; j_gene: TRBJ1-6; CDR3nt: TGTGCCAGCAGCCAGGGCCGTAATTCACCCCTCCACTTT; CDR3aa: CASSQGRNSPLHF
v_gene: TRBV6-5; d_gene: .; abundance: .; j_gene: TRBJ2-5; CDR3nt: TGTGCCACCAGACCCCTAGGGGGACAAGAGACCCAGTACTTC; CDR3aa: CATRPLGGQETQYF
v_gene: TRBV5-1; d_gene: TRBD2; abundance: .; j_gene: TRBJ2-7; CDR3nt: TGCGCCAGCAGCTTGGCCTTAGCGGGAGAAGAGCAGTACTTC; CDR3aa: CASSLALAGEEQYF